This record looks at one TCR beta chain sequence and its context. Every one of the donors was a Caucasian adult that lived in Nashville, Tennessee. This sample stems from a study of shared clonotypes between healthy human individuals. From germline, CDR1 is SGHNT and CDR2 YENEEA. This CDR3 comprises 14 residues. Trimming removed 1 base at V and 3 bases at J, with 10 bases between. 250 to 300 ng DNA, tens of thousands of T cell genomes, went into unsorted PBMC replicate PCRs. Assay: immunoSEQ multiplex PCR; the TCRdb copy retains only in-frame clones and omits some. The sample lists fewer than 600,000 clones, 79% occurring once.

The TCR comes from a woman aged 40 to 49 in good health. Some clones in this sample may be carry-over from other donors' samples. Sequencing was done on a sample of PBMCs. The gene calls are TRBV11-3 and TRBJ2-7; possibly TRBD2 for D (6 bases). CDR3 coding DNA: TGTGCCAGCAGCTTAGGGAGTAGCGGCTACGAGCAGTACTTC. This gives the protein CASSLGSSGYEQYF.